These 26 T cell receptor beta chains were all obtained from the same sample, sequenced in a study of patients and donors after allogeneic stem cell transplantation. MiXCR, run by TCRdb on the RT-PCR reads, gives a single entry per CDR3 protein. Among 920,000 or so distinct CDR3 sequences listed, about a sixth were seen once. The sequenced sample consisted of blood, either unsorted or a sorted T cell fraction (not recorded which). Source of these receptors: a human donor who was either an allogeneic HSCT recipient or a stem cell or donor lymphocyte infusion donor (not recorded which). It is not recorded whose cells these are; they may come from a transplant donor.

This clonotype was counted ten times or more. The V call is TRBV2, the J call TRBJ1-1, with a possible D match to TRBD1 (6 bases). The germline gives CDR1 SNHLY, CDR2 FYNNEI. V lost 3 bases to trimming and J lost 7 bases, with 12 bases between them. The CDR3 spans 13 residues. The DNA for the CDR3 is TGTGCCAGCAGTGAGAAGGCAGGGGTTGAAGCTTTCTTT. Protein product: CASSEKAGVEAFF.

CDR3 protein: CSAREGLAGELFF. CDR3 sequence (DNA): TGCAGTGCTAGAGAGGGCTTGGCCGGGGAGCTGTTTTTT. The chain employs TRBV20-1 and TRBJ2-2; D is undetermined. Germline CDR1 is DFQATT and CDR2 is SNEGSKA (reference sequence). V lost 0 bases, J lost 6 bases, and 8 bases lay in between. The CDR3 has 13 residues.

This clonotype was observed a handful of times. V usage is TRBV20-1 and J usage is TRBJ2-3, with D perhaps given as TRBD1 or TRBD2 (5 bases each). Germline assignment: CDR1 DFQATT and CDR2 SNEGSKA (reference sequence). V dropped 2 bases and J dropped 0 bases, with 12 bases sitting between them. CDR3 length: 15 residues. The CDR3 is CSARPSGHSTDTQYF. The CDR3 nucleotides read TGCAGTGCTAGACCAAGCGGACATAGCACAGATACGCAGTATTTT.

This clonotype has only a few counts. The chain is built from TRBV4-1 and TRBJ2-7; 11 bases match TRBD1. The CDR3 sequence is 15 residues long. Germline assignment: CDR1 MGHRA and CDR2 YSYEKL. Trimming took 7 bases from V and 3 from J; bases not matched to a gene: 8. CDR3 DNA sequence: TGCGCCAGCAAACCAATCGGGACAGGGGGCTACGAGCAGTACTTC. Residues: CASKPIGTGGYEQYF.

This chain uses TRBV12-3 or TRBV12-4 with TRBJ1-3; weak D call: TRBD1 (5 bases). The CDR3 consists of 15 residues. Trimming left V 5 bases short and J 0 bases short, with 11 bases between. CDR3 in DNA: TGTGCCAGCAGTCCCGGGGGGAACTCTGGAAACACCATATATTTT. Encoded protein: CASSPGGNSGNTIYF.

The V call is TRBV7-2, the J call TRBJ2-7; 14 bases map to TRBD2. V shed 5 bases, J shed 7 bases, and the junction held 10 bases outside the gene matches. The germline V gene has CDR1 SGHTA and CDR2 FQGNSA. This CDR3 has 16 residues. This chain's CDR3 is CASSPSGLAGGIEQYF. CDR3 bases: TGTGCCAGCAGCCCCTCCGGACTAGCGGGGGGTATTGAGCAGTACTTC.

This clonotype was picked up a small number of times. The chain has TRBV9 and TRBJ2-1, with D hard to call. Germline lookup yields CDR1 SGDLS and CDR2 YYNGEE. The ends were cut back, 3 bases at V and 9 bases at J, with 10 bases in the middle. This CDR3 is 12 amino acids long. DNA for the CDR3: TGTGCCAGCAGCGCGAGTGTGGGTGAGCAGTTCTTC. This translates into CASSASVGEQFF.

The V and J genes are TRBV29-1 and TRBJ2-5; TRBD1 aligns across 7 bases. Germline assignment: CDR1 SQVTM and CDR2 ANQGSEA. The CDR3 extends over 14 amino acids. V lost 2 bases to trimming and J lost 3 bases; unmatched junction nucleotides: 6. The CDR3 DNA reads as TGCAGCGTTGAACCGGACAGGAGGAAAGAGACCCAGTACTTC. This encodes CSVEPDRRKETQYF. Drawing the rest from reference TRBV29-1 and TRBJ2-5, the complete variable domain is SAVISQKPSRDICQRGTSLTIQCQVDSQVTMMFWYRQQPGQSLTLIATANQGSEATYESGFVIDKFPISRPNLTFSTLTVSNMSPEDSSIYLCSVEPDRRKETQYFGPGTRLLVL.

This clonotype was observed many times. J is TRBJ1-1 and V is TRBV12-3 or TRBV12-4; D gene uncertain. This CDR3 is 12 amino acids long. V gave up 4 bases and J gave up 3 bases, with 6 bases separating them. Here the CDR3 reads CASSSSDTEAFF. CDR3 coding DNA: TGTGCCAGCAGTTCCTCGGACACTGAAGCTTTCTTT.

This clonotype has more than one count but fewer than ten. The rearrangement uses TRBV3-1 and TRBJ2-7; 8 bases are shared with TRBD2. Germline lookup yields CDR1 LGHDT and CDR2 YNNKEL (reference sequence). The trim removed 4 bases at V and 3 bases at J, leaving 11 bases unmatched. The CDR3 spans 16 residues. The CDR3 sequence: CASSRKAGGKGYEQYF. The DNA for the CDR3 is TGTGCCAGCAGCCGGAAGGCGGGGGGAAAGGGCTACGAGCAGTACTTC.

This clonotype was recorded a few times. This chain links TRBV15 with TRBJ1-3, with 10 bases matching TRBD1. CDR1 LNHNV and CDR2 YYDKDF come from the germline V gene (reference sequence). This CDR3 is built from 16 residues. The V gene end was trimmed by 3 bases and the J gene end by 3 bases; junction bases not matched to a gene: 5. The CDR3 bases are TGTGCCACCAGCAGGACGGGGACAGGGGATGGAAACACCATATATTTT. Its translation is CATSRTGTGDGNTIYF.

This clonotype has only a few counts. The rearrangement links TRBV2 to TRBJ2-2; maybe TRBD2 (6 bases). Looked up from germline, CDR1 is SNHLY and CDR2 is FYNNEI. This CDR3 has 16 residues. V was clipped by 6 bases and J by 4 bases, with 18 bases between them. The CDR3 spells CASRNDPGLLTGELFF. Written as DNA, the CDR3 is TGTGCCAGCAGAAACGATCCGGGACTTCTCACCGGGGAGCTGTTTTTT.

There are a few counts of this clonotype. The J gene is TRBJ2-1, the V gene TRBV10-3; 15 bases align to TRBD2. Germline V gene data show CDR1 as ENHRY and CDR2 as SYGVKD. The CDR3 length is 19 residues. V was clipped by 11 bases and J by 0 bases; unmatched bases: 14. The CDR3 DNA sequence: TGTGCCGGGGTGGGGACTAGCGGGAGGCCCAACCACTCCTACAATGAGCAGTTCTTC. This codes for CAGVGTSGRPNHSYNEQFF.

This clonotype appeared a few times. The chain uses TRBV5-4 and TRBJ2-2; D not resolved. Germline V gives CDR1 SGHNT, CDR2 YYREEE (reference sequence). V lost 0 bases to trimming and J lost 5 bases, with 8 bases between them. The CDR3 covers 14 residues. CDR3 sequence reads: CASSLVTQTGELFF. The CDR3 DNA reads TGTGCCAGCAGCTTGGTCACGCAGACCGGGGAGCTGTTTTTT.

This chain uses TRBV7-2 with TRBJ2-3; D may be TRBD2 (5 bases). CDR3 length: 16 amino acids. Trimming cost V 2 bases and J 1 base, with 13 bases left between them. Germline CDR1 and CDR2: SGHTA and FQGNSA. CDR3 coding DNA: TGTGCCAGCAGCTTACCGACCCCCGGGGGCACAGATACGCAGTATTTT. Protein sequence: CASSLPTPGGTDTQYF.

The chain links TRBV12-3 or TRBV12-4 to TRBJ2-7, with D tentatively TRBD2 (7 bases). Trimming left V 6 bases short and J 3 bases short, with 18 bases between. The length of the CDR3 is 15 residues. The CDR3 DNA follows: TGTGCCAGCAGCCCCCTAGGGGGGGACGGCTACGAGCAGTACTTC. This gives the protein CASSPLGGDGYEQYF.

The count of this clonotype is one. Sequence at one end of the junction differs from germline and may be a read error. The chain employs TRBV9 and TRBJ1-6, with TRBD1 matching 7 bases. CDR3 length equals 17 residues. The germline V gene has CDR1 SGDLS and CDR2 YYNGEE. The CDR3 loop reads CASRVAPGGSYNSPLHF. CDR3 sequence (DNA): TGTGCCAGCAGGGTAGCTCCAGGGGGCTCCTATAATTCACCCCTCCACTTT.

In this sample, this clonotype turned up a few times. The genes are TRBV10-3 and TRBJ2-7, with 11 positions matching TRBD2. Looked up from germline, CDR1 is ENHRY and CDR2 is SYGVKD. This CDR3 spans 15 amino acids. J gave up 3 bases and V 4 bases, and 5 bases lay outside the gene matches. The CDR3 DNA reads TGTGCCATCAGTGGAGAACTAGCGGGAGTCTACGAGCAGTACTTC. Amino acid sequence: CAISGELAGVYEQYF.

The chain is built from TRBV6-5 and TRBJ2-7; no definite D call. CDR1 MNHEY and CDR2 SVGAGI come from the germline V gene. The CDR3 extends over 14 amino acids. V lost 2 bases, J lost 2 bases, and 10 bases lay in between. The CDR3, as DNA: TGTGCCAGCAGTTACGGAAGCAGCCCCTACGAGCAGTACTTC. Protein sequence: CASSYGSSPYEQYF.

In nucleotides, the CDR3 is TGTGCCACCAGCAGACAGGGGGCTAACTACAATGAGCAGTTCTTC. It translates to CATSRQGANYNEQFF. This chain connects TRBV15 to TRBJ2-1; 8 bases are shared with TRBD1. There are 15 residues in the CDR3. V shed 2 bases, J shed 3 bases, and the junction held 3 bases outside the gene matches. The germline gives CDR1 LNHNV, CDR2 YYDKDF (reference sequence).

As concerns this clonotype: Its ends do not fully match the called genes, so a read error is possible. This sequence joins TRBV20-1 and TRBJ2-7; D call uncertain. Germline V gene sequence: CDR1 DFQATT, CDR2 SNEGSKA (reference sequence). The CDR3 spans 11 residues. The CDR3 DNA sequence: TGCAATGCTAGAGAACAGCTCGAGCAGTACTTC. This encodes CNAREQLEQYF.

The V gene is TRBV2, the J gene TRBJ2-7; the D is unclear. The CDR3 loop spans 13 amino acids. Germline CDR1 SNHLY, CDR2 FYNNEI. The ends were cut back, 8 bases at V and 0 bases at J, with 11 bases in the middle. CDR3 loop: CASRPRSSYEQYF. CDR3 sequence (DNA): TGTGCCAGCCGGCCTAGGAGCTCCTACGAGCAGTACTTC.

This clonotype was detected only a few times. The gene calls are TRBV11-1 and TRBJ2-1; TRBD2 is a possible D gene (6 bases). This CDR3 is built from 19 residues. With 3 bases removed from V and 0 bases from J, the gap between germline ends came to 21 bases. Germline V lookup: CDR1 SGHAT, CDR2 FQDESV (reference sequence). This chain's CDR3 is CASSLPRVGGLNSYNEQFF. For the CDR3, the DNA is TGTGCCAGCAGCTTGCCGCGAGTGGGAGGCCTTAACTCCTACAATGAGCAGTTCTTC.

The gene calls are TRBV7-2 and TRBJ1-5; unclear D gene. The CDR3 length is 16 residues. V lost 5 bases, J lost 1 base, and 15 bases lay in between. Germline assignment: CDR1 SGHTA and CDR2 FQGNSA. The CDR3 nucleotides read TGTGCCAGCAGCCCGCCTGGTTCACCCAGCAATCAGCCCCAGCATTTT. Translation gives CASSPPGSPSNQPQHF.

For the CDR3, the DNA is TGCGCCAGCACAAAGGACAGGGCTTGGGGCACTGAAGCTTTCTTT. Translation: CASTKDRAWGTEAFF. The chain joins TRBV5-1 to TRBJ1-1; 8 positions match TRBD1. Germline CDR1 SGHRS, CDR2 YFSETQ. This CDR3 has 15 amino acids. The V and J ends lost 6 bases and 4 bases, in that order; junction bases with no gene match: 11.

The V call is TRBV6-2 or TRBV6-3, the J call TRBJ1-1; D is unclear. Germline lookup yields CDR1 MNHEY and CDR2 SVGEGT. Trimming pared 2 bases from V and 2 bases from J, leaving 9 bases between. The CDR3 consists of 14 residues. The CDR3 bases are TGTGCCAGCAGTTACGTTCAGGAAAACACTGAAGCTTTCTTT. Protein sequence: CASSYVQENTEAFF.